The clone carrying this TCR beta chain was found once. These data come from a study of control samples from healthy donors and cancer patients. The data were produced by immunoSEQ multiplex PCR, yet TCRdb's version contains in-frame clones alone and is incomplete. The table has some 130,000 clones, roughly 91% seen once; the top ten hold 1.5% to 2%. Per the germline V gene, CDR1 is MRHNA and CDR2 is SNTAGT. After removal of 5 bases from V and 8 bases from J, the junction contained 10 bases not matched to a gene. This CDR3 contains 15 residues. The V and J genes are TRBV6-4 and TRBJ2-1; the match to TRBD1 covers 9 bases. This sequence originates from a man aged 45 to 65 with head and neck cancer. The sequencing sample was made of PBMCs. CDR3 in amino acids: CASSQWGTGLDEQFF. DNA for the CDR3: TGTGCCAGCAGTCAATGGGGGACAGGGTTGGATGAGCAGTTCTTC.